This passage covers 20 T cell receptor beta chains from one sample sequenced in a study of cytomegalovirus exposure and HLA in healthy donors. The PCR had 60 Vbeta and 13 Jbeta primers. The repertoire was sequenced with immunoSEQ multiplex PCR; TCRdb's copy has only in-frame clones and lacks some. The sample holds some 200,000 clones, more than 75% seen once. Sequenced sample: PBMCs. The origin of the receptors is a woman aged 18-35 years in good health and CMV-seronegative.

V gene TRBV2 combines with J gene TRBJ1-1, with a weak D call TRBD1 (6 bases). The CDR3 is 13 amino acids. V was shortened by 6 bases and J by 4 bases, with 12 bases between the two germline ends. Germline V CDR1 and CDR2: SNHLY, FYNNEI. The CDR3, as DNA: TGTGCCAGCAGCGAAACAGGGAGCACTGAAGCTTTCTTT. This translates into CASSETGSTEAFF.

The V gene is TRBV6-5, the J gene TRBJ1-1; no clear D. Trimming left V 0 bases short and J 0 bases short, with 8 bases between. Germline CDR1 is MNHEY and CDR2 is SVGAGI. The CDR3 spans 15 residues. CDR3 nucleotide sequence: TGTGCCAGCAGTTACTCGGAGTTGATGAACACTGAAGCTTTCTTT. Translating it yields CASSYSELMNTEAFF.

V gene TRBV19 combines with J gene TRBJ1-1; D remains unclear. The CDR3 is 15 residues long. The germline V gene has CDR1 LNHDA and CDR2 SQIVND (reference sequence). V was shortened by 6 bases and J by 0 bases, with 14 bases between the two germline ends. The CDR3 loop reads CASSPLVQVNTEAFF. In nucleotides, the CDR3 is TGTGCCAGTAGCCCCCTGGTTCAGGTGAACACTGAAGCTTTCTTT.

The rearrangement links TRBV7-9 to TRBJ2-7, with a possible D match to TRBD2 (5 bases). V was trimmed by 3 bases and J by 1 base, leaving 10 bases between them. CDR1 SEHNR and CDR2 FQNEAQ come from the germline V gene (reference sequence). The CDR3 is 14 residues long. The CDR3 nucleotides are TGTGCCAGCAGCTTGGTAGCGACTTCCTACGAGCAGTACTTC. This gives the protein CASSLVATSYEQYF.

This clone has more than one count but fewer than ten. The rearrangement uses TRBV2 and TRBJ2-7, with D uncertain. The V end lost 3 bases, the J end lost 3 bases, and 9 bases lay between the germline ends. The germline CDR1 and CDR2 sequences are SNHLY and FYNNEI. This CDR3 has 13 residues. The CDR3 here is CASSDWRGYEQYF. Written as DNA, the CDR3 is TGTGCCAGCAGTGATTGGCGCGGCTACGAGCAGTACTTC.

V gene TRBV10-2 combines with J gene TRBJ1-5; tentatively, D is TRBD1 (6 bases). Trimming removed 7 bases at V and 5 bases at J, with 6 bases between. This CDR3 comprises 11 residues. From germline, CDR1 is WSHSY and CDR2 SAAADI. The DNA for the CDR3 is TGCGCCAGCAACAGGGATCAGCCCCAGCATTTT. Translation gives CASNRDQPQHF.

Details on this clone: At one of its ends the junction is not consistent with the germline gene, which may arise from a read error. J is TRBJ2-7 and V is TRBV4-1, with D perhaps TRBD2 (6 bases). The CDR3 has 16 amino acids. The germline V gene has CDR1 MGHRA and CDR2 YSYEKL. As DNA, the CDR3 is TGCGCCAGCGGCCAAGATTGGGGGGAGTTTTCCTACGAGCAGTACTTC. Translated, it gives CASGQDWGEFSYEQYF.

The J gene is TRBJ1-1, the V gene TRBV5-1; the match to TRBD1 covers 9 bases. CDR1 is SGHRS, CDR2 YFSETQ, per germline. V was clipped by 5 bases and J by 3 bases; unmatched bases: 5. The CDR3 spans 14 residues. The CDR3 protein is CASRRTGEDTEAFF. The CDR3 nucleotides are TGCGCCAGCAGGCGGACAGGGGAGGACACTGAAGCTTTCTTT.

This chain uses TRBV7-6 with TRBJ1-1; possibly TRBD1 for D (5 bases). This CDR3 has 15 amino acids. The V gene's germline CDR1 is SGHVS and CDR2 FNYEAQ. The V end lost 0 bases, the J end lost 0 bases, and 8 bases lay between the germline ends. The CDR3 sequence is CASSLARGVNTEAFF. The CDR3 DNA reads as TGTGCCAGCAGCTTAGCGCGGGGGGTGAACACTGAAGCTTTCTTT.

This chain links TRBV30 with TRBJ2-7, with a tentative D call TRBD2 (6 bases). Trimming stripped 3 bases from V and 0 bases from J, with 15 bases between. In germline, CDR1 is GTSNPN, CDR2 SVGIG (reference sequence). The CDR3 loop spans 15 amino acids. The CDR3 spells CAWSPLRGDSYEQYF. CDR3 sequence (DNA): TGTGCCTGGAGCCCCCTGCGGGGAGACTCCTACGAGCAGTACTTC.

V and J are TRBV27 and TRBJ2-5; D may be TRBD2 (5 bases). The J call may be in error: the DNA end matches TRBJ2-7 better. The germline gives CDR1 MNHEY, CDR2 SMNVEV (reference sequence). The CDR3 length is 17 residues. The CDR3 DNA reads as TGTGCCAGCAGTTTGTTGAGCCCCCTGAGCGGTCTCTACGAGCAGTACTTC. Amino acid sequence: CASSLLSPLSGLYEQYF.

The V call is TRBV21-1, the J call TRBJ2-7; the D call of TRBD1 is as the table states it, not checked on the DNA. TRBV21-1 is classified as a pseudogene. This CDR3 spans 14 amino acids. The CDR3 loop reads CATPPRTGVYEQYF. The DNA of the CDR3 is TGTGCCACCCCACCCAGGACAGGGGTCTACGAGCAGTACTTC.

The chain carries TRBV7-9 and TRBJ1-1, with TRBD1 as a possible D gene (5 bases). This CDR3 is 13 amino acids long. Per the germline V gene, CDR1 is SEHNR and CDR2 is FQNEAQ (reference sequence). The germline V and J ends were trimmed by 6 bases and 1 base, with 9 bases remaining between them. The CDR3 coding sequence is TGTGCCAGCAGGGGGGGATCGAACACTGAAGCTTTCTTT. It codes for CASRGGSNTEAFF.

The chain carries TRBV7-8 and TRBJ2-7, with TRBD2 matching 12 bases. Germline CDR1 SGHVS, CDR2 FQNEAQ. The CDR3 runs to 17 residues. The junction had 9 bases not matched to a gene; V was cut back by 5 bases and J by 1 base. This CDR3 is CASSQAGLAGASYEQYF. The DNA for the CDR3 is TGTGCCAGCAGCCAGGCGGGACTAGCGGGTGCTTCCTACGAGCAGTACTTC. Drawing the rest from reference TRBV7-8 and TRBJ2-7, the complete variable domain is GAGVSQSPRYKVAKRGQDVALRCDPISGHVSLFWYQQALGQGPEFLTYFQNEAQLDKSGLPSDRFFAERPEGSVSTLKIQRTQQEDSAVYLCASSQAGLAGASYEQYFGPGTRLTVT.

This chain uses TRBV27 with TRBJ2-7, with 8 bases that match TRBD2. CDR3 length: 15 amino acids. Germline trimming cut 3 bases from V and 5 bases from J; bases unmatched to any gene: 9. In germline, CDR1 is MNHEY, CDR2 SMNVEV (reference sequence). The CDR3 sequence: CASSLEGSGRNEQYF. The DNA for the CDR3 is TGTGCCAGCAGTTTGGAGGGAAGCGGGAGAAACGAGCAGTACTTC.

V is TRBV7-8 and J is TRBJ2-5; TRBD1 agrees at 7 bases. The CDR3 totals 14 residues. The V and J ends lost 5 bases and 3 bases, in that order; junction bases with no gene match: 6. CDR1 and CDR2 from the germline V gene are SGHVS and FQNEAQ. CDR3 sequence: CASSPGQEKETQYF. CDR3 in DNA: TGTGCCAGCAGCCCCGGACAGGAGAAAGAGACCCAGTACTTC.

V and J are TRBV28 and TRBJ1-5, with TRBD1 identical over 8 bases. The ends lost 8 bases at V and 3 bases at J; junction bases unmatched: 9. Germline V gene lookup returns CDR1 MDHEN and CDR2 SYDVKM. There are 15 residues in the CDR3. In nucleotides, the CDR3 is TGTGCCAGCTTTGCGAGGGACAGGCCCAATCAGCCCCAGCATTTT. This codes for CASFARDRPNQPQHF.

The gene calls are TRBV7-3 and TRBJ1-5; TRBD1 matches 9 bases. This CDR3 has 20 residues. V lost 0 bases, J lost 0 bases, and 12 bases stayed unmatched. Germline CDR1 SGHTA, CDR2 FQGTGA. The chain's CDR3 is CASSLTLGTGIPYSNQPQHF. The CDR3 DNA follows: TGTGCCAGCAGCTTAACGCTAGGGACAGGGATTCCATATAGCAATCAGCCCCAGCATTTT. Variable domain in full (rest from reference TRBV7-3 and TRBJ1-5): GAGVSQTPSNKVTEKGKYVELRCDPISGHTALYWYRQSLGQGPEFLIYFQGTGAADDSGLPNDRFFAVRPEGSVSTLKIQRTERGDSAVYLCASSLTLGTGIPYSNQPQHFGDGTRLSIL.

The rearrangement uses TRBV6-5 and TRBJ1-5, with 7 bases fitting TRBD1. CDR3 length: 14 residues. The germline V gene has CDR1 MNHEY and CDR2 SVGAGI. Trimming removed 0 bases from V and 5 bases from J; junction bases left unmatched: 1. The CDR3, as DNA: TGTGCCAGCAGTTACTCAGGGGGCTATCAGCCCCAGCATTTT. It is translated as CASSYSGGYQPQHF.

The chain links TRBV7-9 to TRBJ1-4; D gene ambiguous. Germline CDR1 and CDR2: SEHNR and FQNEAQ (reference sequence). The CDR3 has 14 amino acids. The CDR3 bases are TGTGGATTGGGCGATCGGTCAACTAATGAAAAACTGTTTTTT. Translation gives CGLGDRSTNEKLFF. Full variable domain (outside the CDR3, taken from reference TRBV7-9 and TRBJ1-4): DTGVSQNPRHKITKRGQNVTFRCDPISEHNRLYWYRQTLGQGPEFLTYFQNEAQLEKSRLLSDRFSAERPKGSFSTLEIQRTEQGDSAMYLCGLGDRSTNEKLFFGSGTQLSVL.